This section outlines one T cell receptor (beta chain) sequence together with its context. The CDR3 totals 15 residues. V lost 2 bases, J lost 12 bases, and 12 bases stayed unmatched. The V gene's germline CDR1 is LGHDT and CDR2 YNNKEL (reference sequence). Using its own MiXCR run on the RT-PCR reads, TCRdb lists one record per CDR3 protein. The sample includes about 700,000 distinct CDR3 sequences, approximately 15% of them seen just once. This sequence was found in a female donor in good health, serving as a healthy control. This chain connects TRBV3-1 to TRBJ2-1, with 8 bases matching TRBD2. The sequenced sample was memory CD4+ T cells from blood. The CDR3 is CASSQRDSNRGGQFF. For the CDR3, the DNA is TGTGCCAGCAGCCAAAGAGACTCGAATCGGGGGGGGCAGTTCTTC.